Below, 21 T cell receptor beta chains from the same sample are listed, as sequenced in a study of vaccination and CD4 T cells after COVID-19. The antigens these receptors bind are not known. Treatment defined: 10-day PBMC culture with coronavirus spike peptide pools or control peptides (ViraFEST assay). Sequenced with the Oncomine TCR Beta short-read assay was DNA taken from cultured CD4+ T cells. One entry per CDR3 protein, called by TCRdb with MiXCR from the PCR reads. The repertoire consists of 8,000 to 9,500 distinct CDR3 sequences, with 55% to 70% occurring once and the leading ten covering roughly 16%. Sequenced material: cultured CD4+ T cells from blood, taken after SARS-CoV-2 vaccination. These receptors all stem from a human donor with COVID-19.

The chain has TRBV6-1 and TRBJ2-3; TRBD1 matches 7 bases. Germline V gene data show CDR1 as MNHNS and CDR2 as SASEGT. V was clipped by 5 bases and J by 4 bases; unmatched bases: 12. The CDR3 spans 16 residues. CDR3 in DNA: TGTGCCAGCAGTCTCGGACAGGCGTTCAAGCCAGATACGCAGTATTTT. This translates into CASSLGQAFKPDTQYF.

V and J are TRBV7-2 and TRBJ1-1; 8 nucleotides agree with TRBD1. With V trimmed by 5 bases and J by 2 bases, 10 bases remained unmatched. The germline gives CDR1 SGHTA, CDR2 FQGNSA. CDR3 length equals 16 residues. As DNA, the CDR3 is TGTGCCAGCAGCCGTCTATTCGGACAGGGCAACACTGAAGCTTTCTTT. Its translation is CASSRLFGQGNTEAFF.

Only a few counts were recorded for this clonotype. The chain is built from TRBV6-1 and TRBJ1-5; D gene unclear. The V end was cut by 7 bases, the J end by 3 bases, with 10 bases between. The CDR3 loop spans 13 amino acids. Germline V lookup: CDR1 MNHNS, CDR2 SASEGT. The CDR3 DNA is TGTGCCAGCATTGGACGGGACAATCAGCCCCAGCATTTT. Its protein product is CASIGRDNQPQHF.

V and J are TRBV5-4 and TRBJ2-1, with D maybe TRBD2 (6 bases). V lost 4 bases, J lost 6 bases, and 11 bases lay in between. Germline V CDR1 and CDR2: SGHNT, YYREEE (reference sequence). The CDR3 sequence is 13 residues long. CDR3 in amino acids: CASSEVLANEQFF. The CDR3 DNA reads as TGTGCCAGCAGCGAGGTACTAGCCAATGAGCAGTTCTTC.

The chain links TRBV10-3 to TRBJ2-5; D call uncertain. V lost 0 bases, J lost 5 bases, and 13 bases lay in between. Germline-derived CDR1 and CDR2 are ENHRY and SYGVKD. CDR3 length: 15 residues. CDR3 protein: CAISESSATVETQYF. The CDR3 nucleotides read TGTGCCATCAGTGAGTCGAGTGCAACTGTCGAGACCCAGTACTTC.

V is TRBV7-6 and J is TRBJ1-2; D might be TRBD1 (6 bases). The CDR3 is 16 residues long. Trimming cost V 7 bases and J 13 bases, with 31 bases left between them. CDR1 is SGHVS, CDR2 FNYEAQ, per germline. Written as DNA, the CDR3 is TGTGCCAGCATATCAACGGGGTTGGACAGACCCTTCCCTCCCACCTTC. Its protein is CASISTGLDRPFPPTF.

There are a few counts of this clonotype. V usage is TRBV10-1 and J usage is TRBJ1-2; perhaps TRBD1 as D (5 bases). Between the trimmed V and J ends, which lost 0 bases and 8 bases, there was a span of 13 bases. Germline V gene data show CDR1 as WNHNN and CDR2 as SYGVQD (reference sequence). The CDR3 has 14 amino acids. CDR3 loop: CASSESGTAGGYTF. CDR3 nucleotides: TGCGCCAGCAGTGAGTCCGGGACCGCGGGAGGCTACACCTTC.

V and J are TRBV6-1 and TRBJ2-3, with 8 bases identical to TRBD1. The CDR3 length is 14 residues. The ends lost 6 bases at V and 8 bases at J; junction bases unmatched: 10. Germline V gene lookup returns CDR1 MNHNS and CDR2 SASEGT. This chain's CDR3 is CASSPDRASGTQYF. The CDR3 nucleotides read TGTGCCAGCAGCCCGGACAGGGCCTCAGGTACGCAGTATTTT.

This clonotype is medium-sized (0.01 to 0.1%) in the sample. This chain links TRBV24-1 with TRBJ2-2; D gene unclear. Trimming removed 5 bases at V and 5 bases at J, with 5 bases between. Germline lookup yields CDR1 KGHDR and CDR2 SFDVKD. The CDR3 runs 12 residues. The CDR3 nucleotides are TGTGCCACCAGTGGAAGGACCGGGGAGCTGTTTTTT. Translation: CATSGRTGELFF.

The V and J genes are TRBV19 and TRBJ2-2; 9 bases are shared with TRBD2. V was pared by 5 bases and J by 4 bases, with 5 bases of the junction left unmatched. The CDR3 is 15 residues long. From germline, CDR1 is LNHDA and CDR2 SQIVND (reference sequence). In DNA, the CDR3 is TGTGCCAGTAGTTCTGGGACTAGCCTCACCGGGGAGCTGTTTTTT. Protein: CASSSGTSLTGELFF.

V is TRBV30 and J is TRBJ1-2; D unresolved. Germline assignment: CDR1 GTSNPN and CDR2 SVGIG (reference sequence). The CDR3 consists of 14 residues. V was pared by 0 bases and J by 4 bases, with 12 bases between. The CDR3 coding sequence is TGTGCCTGGAGTGTTCACAGTCCGAGCTATGGCTACACCTTC. This translates into CAWSVHSPSYGYTF.

This clonotype showed up just a few times. The chain has TRBV20-1 and TRBJ1-5; 10 positions match TRBD1. CDR3 length: 16 residues. CDR1 and CDR2 (germline): DFQATT, SNEGSKA (reference sequence). V gave up 0 bases and J gave up 7 bases; unmatched junction bases: 9. The CDR3 coding sequence is TGCAGTGCTAGAGAGATTAGAGGACAGGGGGGCCAGCCCCAGCATTTT. It encodes CSAREIRGQGGQPQHF.

This chain links TRBV7-2 with TRBJ1-2; the match to TRBD1 covers 10 bases. Unmatched junction bases numbered 8, after V lost 5 bases and J lost 8 bases. This CDR3 is 14 amino acids long. Germline assignment: CDR1 SGHTA and CDR2 FQGNSA. The CDR3 DNA follows: TGTGCCAGCAGCGTCGACAGGGGGCTAATAGGCTACACCTTC. Translation gives CASSVDRGLIGYTF.

For the CDR3, the DNA is TGTGCCAGCAAGCAAAGGGGACAGCCCTACAATGAGCAGTTCTTC. It encodes CASKQRGQPYNEQFF. V gene TRBV25-1 combines with J gene TRBJ2-1; TRBD1 aligns across 7 bases. The CDR3 extends over 15 amino acids. Trimming cost V 7 bases and J 2 bases; bases outside gene matches: 8. Germline V gene data show CDR1 as MGHDK and CDR2 as SYGVNS. The whole variable domain, remainder taken from reference TRBV25-1 and TRBJ2-1, is EADIYQTPRYLVIGTGKKITLECSQTMGHDKMYWYQQDPGMELHLIHYSYGVNSTEKGDLSSESTVSRIRTEHFPLTLESARPSHTSQYLCASKQRGQPYNEQFFGPGTRLTVL.

Only a few counts were recorded for this clonotype. The chain carries TRBV6-1 and TRBJ2-3; 13 bases align to TRBD2. The CDR3 is made up of 19 amino acids. Germline loops: CDR1 MNHNS, CDR2 SASEGT. V lost 3 bases and J lost 0; bases outside the gene matches: 9. CDR3 nucleotides: TGTGCCAGCAGTGAGACTAGCGGGGGGTCCTATCGTAGCACAGATACGCAGTATTTT. The encoded protein is CASSETSGGSYRSTDTQYF.

The rearrangement uses TRBV7-2 and TRBJ2-5, with no clear D. Trimming cost V 4 bases and J 5 bases, with 14 bases left between them. Germline V gives CDR1 SGHTA, CDR2 FQGNSA. The CDR3 loop spans 14 amino acids. The CDR3 region is CASSSRRSLETQYF. CDR3 nucleotide sequence: TGTGCCAGCAGCTCCCGCCGGAGCTTGGAGACCCAGTACTTC.

The J gene is TRBJ2-3, the V gene TRBV6-5; 9 bases map to TRBD2. This CDR3 region has 15 residues. V was pared by 4 bases and J by 0 bases, with 2 bases of the junction left unmatched. Germline V gene lookup returns CDR1 MNHEY and CDR2 SVGAGI. The CDR3 DNA follows: TGTGCCAGCAGTTTTCTAGCGGGGAGCACAGATACGCAGTATTTT. As protein: CASSFLAGSTDTQYF.

The gene calls are TRBV6-1 and TRBJ2-2, with no clear D. CDR1 is MNHNS and CDR2 is SASEGT in the germline V gene. V lost 6 bases and J 6 bases, leaving 11 bases between the germline ends. The length of the CDR3 is 13 residues. As DNA, the CDR3 is TGTGCCAGCAGAACGCCGGCCGCCGGGGAGCTGTTTTTT. This encodes CASRTPAAGELFF.

This chain joins TRBV7-9 and TRBJ2-6, with TRBD2 as a possible D gene (5 bases). CDR3 length: 16 residues. V shed 3 bases and J shed 2 bases, with 11 bases lying between them. Germline values: CDR1 SEHNR, CDR2 FQNEAQ (reference sequence). The chain's CDR3 is CASSFEGMPGANVLTF. In DNA form, the CDR3 reads TGTGCCAGCAGCTTTGAGGGAATGCCTGGGGCCAACGTCCTGACTTTC.

V and J are TRBV20-1 and TRBJ1-1; 10 bases line up with TRBD1. Germline V gives CDR1 DFQATT, CDR2 SNEGSKA (reference sequence). Unmatched junction bases numbered 5, after V lost 3 bases and J lost 4 bases. This CDR3 contains 14 residues. In nucleotides, the CDR3 is TGCAGTGCTAGCAGACAGGGGGCGGGCACTGAAGCTTTCTTT. Translated: CSASRQGAGTEAFF.

V gene TRBV7-8 combines with J gene TRBJ1-2; D may be TRBD1 (5 bases). CDR3 size: 15 residues. Trimming left V 1 base short and J 8 bases short, with 17 bases between. Germline V gives CDR1 SGHVS, CDR2 FQNEAQ. CDR3 DNA: TGTGCCAGCAGCTTAGTAGGACGGGACCCGGGGGGCTACACCTTC. Protein product: CASSLVGRDPGGYTF. Full variable domain (missing parts from reference TRBV7-8 and TRBJ1-2): GAGVSQSPRYKVAKRGQDVALRCDPISGHVSLFWYQQALGQGPEFLTYFQNEAQLDKSGLPSDRFFAERPEGSVSTLKIQRTQQEDSAVYLCASSLVGRDPGGYTFGSGTRLTVV.